Described below is a single T cell receptor (beta chain) sequence and its context. Antigen unknown. This may come from a read error, since a much larger clone is one base off. This entry belongs to a study of blood T cells in healthy people across ages. Sample-barcoded 5' priming and a J-beta primer mix drove a second PCR of about 6 to 12 cycles. TCRdb re-analysed the 5' RACE reads in MiXCR, keeping a single row per CDR3 protein. The sample includes fewer than 1,000,000 distinct CDR3 sequences, 44% of them seen just once. Study-wide points: PBMCs that were unsorted prevented a conclusive naive versus antigen-experienced comparison. Both higher diversity and more naive CD4+ cells marked long-lived donors when set against aged donors.

Germline V lookup: CDR1 MNHNY, CDR2 SVGAGI (reference sequence). This CDR3 is built from 13 residues. The clonotype comes from a man aged 60 to 69 in good health. The chain combines TRBV6-6 with TRBJ1-2; D is undetermined. Sample: blood. Here the CDR3 reads CDSSINANYGYTF. The CDR3 coding sequence is TGTGACAGCAGTATAAATGCCAACTATGGCTACACCTTC.